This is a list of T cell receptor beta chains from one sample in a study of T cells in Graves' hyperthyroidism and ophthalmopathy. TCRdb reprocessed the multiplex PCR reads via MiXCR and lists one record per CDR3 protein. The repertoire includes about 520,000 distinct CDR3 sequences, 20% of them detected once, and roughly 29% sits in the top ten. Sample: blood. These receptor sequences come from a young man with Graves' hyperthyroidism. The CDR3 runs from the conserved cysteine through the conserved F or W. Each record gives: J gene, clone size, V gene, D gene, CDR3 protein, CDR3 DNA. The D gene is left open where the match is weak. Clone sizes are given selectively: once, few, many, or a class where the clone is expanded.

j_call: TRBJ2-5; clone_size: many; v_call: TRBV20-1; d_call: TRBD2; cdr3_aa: CSARLGLAGKETQYF; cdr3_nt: TGCAGTGCTAGATTGGGACTAGCGGGGAAAGAGACCCAGTACTTC
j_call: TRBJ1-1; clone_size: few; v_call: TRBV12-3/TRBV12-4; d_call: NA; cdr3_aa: CASSPSGVSSYTEAFF; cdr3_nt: TGTGCCAGCAGCCCATCGGGGGTCTCCAGCTACACTGAAGCTTTCTTT
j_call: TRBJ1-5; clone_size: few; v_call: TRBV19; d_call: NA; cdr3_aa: CASSLGRVRGASGQPQHF; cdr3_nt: TGTGCCAGTAGTTTAGGGCGGGTACGGGGTGCCTCGGGTCAGCCCCAGCATTTT
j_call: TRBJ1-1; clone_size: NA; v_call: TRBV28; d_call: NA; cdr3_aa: CASTARTALNTEAFF; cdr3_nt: TGTGCCAGCACCGCCCGGACCGCTTTGAACACTGAAGCTTTCTTT
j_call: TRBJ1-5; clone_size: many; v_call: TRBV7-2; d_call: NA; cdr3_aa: CASSLVSLNNQPQHF; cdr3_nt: TGTGCCAGCAGCTTAGTCAGTCTGAACAATCAGCCCCAGCATTTT
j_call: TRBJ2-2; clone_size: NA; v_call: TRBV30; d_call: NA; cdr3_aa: CAWSAGLPLGELFF; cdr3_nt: TGTGCCTGGAGTGCAGGTCTACCTTTGGGGGAGCTGTTTTTT
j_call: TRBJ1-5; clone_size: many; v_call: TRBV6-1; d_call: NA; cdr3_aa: CASSEATPRPQHF; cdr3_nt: TGTGCCAGCAGTGAAGCGACTCCGAGGCCCCAGCATTTT
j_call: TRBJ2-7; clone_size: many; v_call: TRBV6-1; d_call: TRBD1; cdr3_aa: CASKYLAGGIYEQYF; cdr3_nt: TGTGCCAGCAAATACCTCGCAGGGGGCATCTACGAGCAGTACTTC
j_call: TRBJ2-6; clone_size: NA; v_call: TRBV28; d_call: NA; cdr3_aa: CASGGGTGANVLTF; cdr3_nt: TGTGCCAGTGGGGGGGGCACTGGGGCCAACGTCCTGACTTTC
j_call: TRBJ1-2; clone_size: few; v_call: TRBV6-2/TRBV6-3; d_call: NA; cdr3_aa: CASTGGWTVNYGYTF; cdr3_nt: TGTGCCAGCACCGGAGGTTGGACAGTTAACTATGGCTACACCTTC
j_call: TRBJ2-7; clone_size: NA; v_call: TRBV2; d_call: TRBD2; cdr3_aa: CASSETGLAAYEQYF; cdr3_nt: TGTGCCAGCAGTGAAACGGGACTAGCGGCGTACGAGCAGTACTTC
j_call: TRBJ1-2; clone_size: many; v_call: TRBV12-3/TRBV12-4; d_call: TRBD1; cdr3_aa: CASSFAGQGLGYTF; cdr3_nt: TGTGCCAGCAGTTTCGCGGGACAGGGACTTGGCTACACCTTC
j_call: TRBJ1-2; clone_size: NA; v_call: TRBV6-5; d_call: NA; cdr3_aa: CASSYSMVVSYGYTF; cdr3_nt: TGTGCCAGCAGTTACTCGATGGTAGTCAGCTATGGCTACACCTTC
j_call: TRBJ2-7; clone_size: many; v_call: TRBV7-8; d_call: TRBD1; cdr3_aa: CASSPRQGYAHEQYF; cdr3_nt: TGTGCCAGCAGCCCCCGACAGGGATACGCACACGAGCAGTACTTC